These T cell receptor beta chains were read from a single sample in a study of blood T cell repertoires in COVID-19. Sequencing was performed with immunoSEQ multiplex PCR; in TCRdb, only in-frame clones are kept and a portion is missing. The sample shows a few hundred thousand clones, 80% to 85% of them seen only once. Sequenced input: PBMCs or T cells enriched from blood (not recorded which). The receptors originated from a woman aged 45-60 years who had recovered from COVID-19. The CDR3 runs from the conserved cysteine through the conserved F or W. A D gene is named only where the DNA matches it firmly. The size entry is marked missing in some rows and otherwise reads once, few, many or a size class.

D gene	clone size	V gene	J gene	CDR3 protein	CDR3 DNA
-	-	TRBV5-6	TRBJ2-7	CASSSLMGQYYEQYF	TGTGCCAGCAGCTCGCTAATGGGACAATACTACGAGCAGTACTTC
-	-	TRBV2	TRBJ1-2	CASSPSGPYGYTF	TGTGCCAGCAGCCCCAGTGGTCCCTATGGCTACACCTTC
-	-	TRBV7-2	TRBJ1-1	CASSLAVRGEAFF	TGTGCCAGCAGCTTAGCGGTCCGGGGTGAAGCTTTCTTT
TRBD1	-	TRBV6-1	TRBJ1-5	CASSEGQGVSQPQHF	TGTGCCAGCAGTGAGGGACAGGGAGTAAGTCAGCCCCAGCATTTT
TRBD1	once	TRBV7-3	TRBJ2-2	CASSLGQGVGELFF	TGTGCCAGCAGCCTGGGACAGGGGGTGGGGGAGCTGTTTTTT
-	-	TRBV29-1	TRBJ1-2	CSVLGGQNYGYTF	TGCAGCGTTCTAGGCGGGCAGAACTATGGCTACACCTTC
-	-	TRBV2	TRBJ1-3	CASRPATGAGNTIYF	TGTGCCAGCAGGCCCGCAACAGGTGCTGGAAACACCATATATTTT
-	-	TRBV3-1/TRBV3-2	TRBJ2-1	CASSQGASTEQFF	TGTGCCAGCAGCCAAGGGGCGAGCACTGAGCAGTTCTTC
TRBD1	-	TRBV3-1/TRBV3-2	TRBJ1-2	CASSGTGDGYTF	TGTGCCAGCAGCGGGACAGGGGATGGCTACACCTTC
-	-	TRBV27	TRBJ1-1	CASSSGKNTEAFF	TGTGCCAGCAGCTCAGGGAAGAACACTGAAGCTTTCTTT
TRBD1	few	TRBV5-1	TRBJ1-3	CASSLEGGKGNTIYF	TGCGCCAGCAGCTTGGAAGGGGGCAAAGGCAACACCATATATTTT
-	-	TRBV11-2	TRBJ2-3	CASSLDLYTDTQYF	TGTGCCAGCAGCTTAGATCTTTACACAGATACGCAGTATTTT
-	-	TRBV4-3	TRBJ2-1	CASSQVGTSYNEQFF	TGCGCCAGCAGCCAAGTAGGTACTAGCTACAATGAGCAGTTCTTC
TRBD1	few	TRBV2	TRBJ2-7	CARGQGDSYEQYF	TGTGCCAGGGGACAGGGGGATTCCTACGAGCAGTACTTC
-	-	TRBV7-3	TRBJ1-6	CASSLTSGNSPLHF	TGTGCCAGCAGCTTAACGTCCGGGAATTCACCCCTCCACTTT
-	-	TRBV7-2	TRBJ2-2	CASSIGAGPGELFF	TGTGCCAGCAGCATAGGGGCAGGTCCCGGGGAGCTGTTTTTT
-	few	TRBV7-2	TRBJ1-2	CASSRALEGGYTF	TGTGCCAGCAGCCGGGCCCTTGAGGGTGGCTACACCTTC
-	-	TRBV6-5	TRBJ1-5	CASRRGHNQPQHF	TGTGCCAGCAGAAGAGGTCACAATCAGCCCCAGCATTTT
-	-	TRBV20-1	TRBJ1-2	CSASPPGEDGYTF	TGCAGTGCTAGTCCCCCCGGGGAAGATGGCTACACCTTC
TRBD1	-	TRBV5-4	TRBJ1-6	CASSLRSAGGSYNSPLHF	TGTGCCAGCAGCCTCCGGTCGGCAGGGGGGTCCTATAATTCACCCCTCCACTTT
-	-	TRBV27	TRBJ2-1	CMTEDSPPRNEQFF	TGTATGACGGAGGACAGCCCCCCCCGCAATGAGCAGTTCTTC
TRBD1	-	TRBV27	TRBJ2-2	CASSTSWTGNTGELFF	TGTGCCAGCAGTACTTCCTGGACAGGGAACACCGGGGAGCTGTTTTTT
-	-	TRBV7-9	TRBJ1-2	CASSSQGLWGYTF	TGTGCCAGCAGTTCGCAGGGTCTCTGGGGCTACACCTTC
TRBD1	-	TRBV6-5	TRBJ1-6	CASSYDRGLSPLHF	TGTGCCAGCAGTTACGACAGGGGGCTTTCACCCCTCCACTTT
-	-	TRBV20-1	TRBJ1-1	CSARRSEAFF	TGCAGTGCTAGGAGGTCTGAAGCTTTCTTT
TRBD1	-	TRBV9	TRBJ1-1	CASSVMDRANTEAFF	TGTGCCAGCAGCGTTATGGACAGGGCGAACACTGAAGCTTTCTTT
TRBD2	-	TRBV7-2	TRBJ2-4	CASSLASGSLKFQYF	TGTGCCAGCAGCTTAGCGAGCGGGAGCCTAAAGTTTCAGTACTTC
TRBD2	-	TRBV11-2	TRBJ2-3	CASSLRGGLAGGPRDTQYF	TGTGCCAGCAGCCTCCGAGGGGGACTAGCGGGGGGGCCGAGAGATACGCAGTATTTT
-	once	TRBV19	TRBJ2-1	CASSLSWGLDYNEQFF	TGTGCCAGTAGTTTATCTTGGGGGCTCGATTACAATGAGCAGTTCTTC
TRBD1	-	TRBV5-4	TRBJ1-2	CASSLAGQGGRYGYTF	TGTGCCAGCAGCTTGGCGGGACAGGGGGGACGCTATGGCTACACCTTC
-	-	TRBV7-9	TRBJ2-7	CASSLGQGMTYEQYF	TGTGCCAGCAGCTTAGGGCAGGGGATGACCTACGAGCAGTACTTC
-	few	TRBV5-1	TRBJ2-7	CASSLVLNEQYF	TGCGCCAGCAGCTTAGTTCTAAACGAGCAGTACTTC
TRBD1	once	TRBV9	TRBJ1-1	CASGKGRGTEAFF	TGTGCCAGCGGGAAGGGCAGGGGGACTGAAGCTTTCTTT
TRBD1	-	TRBV19	TRBJ1-2	CASTPPDRASGYTF	TGTGCCAGTACCCCCCCCGACAGGGCGAGTGGCTACACCTTC
-	-	TRBV18	TRBJ1-1	CASSPGGLFTEAFF	TGTGCCAGCTCACCGGGGGGACTGTTTACTGAAGCTTTCTTT
TRBD1	-	TRBV10-3	TRBJ1-3	CAIRNHDRASGNTIYF	TGTGCCATCAGGAATCATGACAGGGCCTCTGGAAACACCATATATTTT
-	-	TRBV6-1	TRBJ2-6	CASSAPQGTGANVLTF	TGTGCCAGCAGTGCGCCCCAGGGCACGGGGGCCAACGTCCTGACTTTC
-	once	TRBV7-7	TRBJ2-5	CASSRDLTGSGETQYF	TGTGCTAGCAGCCGCGACTTGACGGGATCCGGAGAGACCCAGTACTTC
-	-	TRBV19	TRBJ1-2	CASSIRPEGDYNYGYTF	TGTGCCAGTAGTATTCGACCCGAAGGAGATTACAACTATGGCTACACCTTC
-	once	TRBV4-1	TRBJ2-7	CASSQEVTVTYEQYF	TGCGCCAGCAGCCAAGAGGTCACGGTTACCTACGAGCAGTACTTC
-	-	TRBV5-8	TRBJ1-1	CASSLARLPEAFF	TGTGCCAGCAGCTTGGCGAGATTACCTGAAGCTTTCTTT